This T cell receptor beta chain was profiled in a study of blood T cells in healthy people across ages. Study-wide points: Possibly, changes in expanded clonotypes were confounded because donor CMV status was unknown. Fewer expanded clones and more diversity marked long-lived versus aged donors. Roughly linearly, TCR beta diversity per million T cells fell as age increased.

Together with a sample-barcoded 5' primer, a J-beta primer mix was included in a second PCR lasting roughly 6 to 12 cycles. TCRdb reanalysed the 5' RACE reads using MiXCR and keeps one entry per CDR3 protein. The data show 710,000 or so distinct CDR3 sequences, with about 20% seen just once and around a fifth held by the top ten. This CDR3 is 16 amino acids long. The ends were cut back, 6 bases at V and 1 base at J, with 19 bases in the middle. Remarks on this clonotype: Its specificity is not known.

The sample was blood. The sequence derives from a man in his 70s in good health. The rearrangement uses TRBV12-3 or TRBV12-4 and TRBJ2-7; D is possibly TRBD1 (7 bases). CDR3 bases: TGTGCCAGCAGCTCTTCGTCGCAGGGGGGATCCTACGAGCAGTACTTC. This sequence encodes CASSSSSQGGSYEQYF.